What follows describes a single TCR beta chain. Its cognate antigen has yet to be identified. One base away there is no much larger clone; base qualities are not given. Compared with germline, V lacks 0 bases and J lacks 5 bases; bases without a gene match: 5. Via the germline V gene, CDR1 is SGDLS and CDR2 YYNGEE. The CDR3 sequence holds 16 residues, the cysteine and phenylalanine included. Of all the DNA, just the CDR3 is kept, 48 bases in frame from base 1. The library was produced with the immunoSEQ multiplex PCR assay. TCRdb provides this immuneACCESS table in a form limited to in-frame rearrangements. Some clones are lacking; in checked studies, under half of them reflect an unresolved V gene, and why the rest are absent is not known. A total of tens of thousands of clones appear in this sample, nearly 98% of them only once. The top ten constitute around 0.15% of the sample. The sample is drawn from a study of technical replicates of blood from several donors (dated by TCRdb to 2016 to 2017).

The receptor was derived from a human donor in good health. The sample taken for sequencing was T cells isolated from PBMCs. The sequence joins TRBV9 to TRBJ2-2; TRBD2 lines up with 9 middle nucleotides. The CDR3 here reads CASSVVSGGSTGELFF. In nucleotide form, the sequence is TGTGCCAGCAGCGTAGTTAGCGGGGGTAGTACCGGGGAGCTGTTTTTT.